What follows are 14 T cell receptor beta chains derived from one specimen sequenced in a study of blood T cell repertoires in COVID-19 (dated by TCRdb to the early 2020s). Library preparation used the immunoSEQ multiplex PCR assay. The table comes from immuneACCESS by way of TCRdb, which keeps in-frame sequences with V and J called. Part of the clones is missing from these tables; in studies checked, under half for an unresolved V gene and the rest for unknown reasons. This sample is represented by 99,000 or so clones; around 81% of them were singletons. Together, the top ten hold 37% of the sample. The specimen sequenced was peripheral blood. Every receptor here comes from a man older than 75 with acute or convalescent COVID-19.

J is TRBJ1-4 and V is TRBV7-9; the D gene is possibly TRBD1 (6 bases). The CDR3 covers 13 residues. V lost 6 bases, J lost 3 bases, and 8 bases lay in between. Germline V gives CDR1 SEHNR, CDR2 FQNEAQ (reference sequence). The CDR3 nucleotides read TGTGCCAGCAGGGGGGCTGCTAATGAAAAACTGTTTTTT. Translated, it gives CASRGAANEKLFF.

This clone was observed a few times. In DNA form, the CDR3 reads TGTGCCAGCTCACTACGGGGCGGGAGTGTATACAATGAGCAGTTCTTC. This codes for CASSLRGGSVYNEQFF. The J gene is TRBJ2-1, the V gene TRBV18; 7 bases agree with TRBD2. V was clipped by 4 bases and J by 4 bases; unmatched bases: 10. The CDR3 is 16 amino acids. Germline loops: CDR1 KGHSH, CDR2 LQKENI.

The V and J genes are TRBV5-4 and TRBJ2-3; D is perhaps TRBD1 (5 bases). Germline values: CDR1 SGHNT, CDR2 YYREEE (reference sequence). The CDR3 consists of 14 residues. Trimming took off 0 bases at V and 2 bases at J, with 7 bases between the two ends. The CDR3 sequence: CASSLDRNTDTQYF. The CDR3 region has the DNA TGTGCCAGCAGCTTGGACAGGAACACAGATACGCAGTATTTT.

The J gene is TRBJ2-5, the V gene TRBV10-3; 9 nucleotides line up with TRBD1. The CDR3 length is 14 residues. Germline-derived CDR1 and CDR2 are ENHRY and SYGVKD. The V segment lost 5 bases and the J segment 6 bases; nucleotides outside the gene matches: 7. As DNA, the CDR3 is TGTGCCATCAGTACCCGGGACAGGGATCAGACCCAGTACTTC. This sequence encodes CAISTRDRDQTQYF.

This clone occurred a few times. The genes are TRBV18 and TRBJ2-7, with a possible D match to TRBD1 (5 bases). CDR3 length: 13 residues. CDR1 and CDR2 (germline): KGHSH, LQKENI. The V end lost 6 bases, the J end lost 6 bases, and 15 bases lay between the germline ends. As DNA, the CDR3 is TGTGCCAGCTCCCAACTGCTCCAGGGCGAGCAGTACTTC. Encoded protein: CASSQLLQGEQYF.

J is TRBJ1-6 and V is TRBV11-3; no reliable D call. Germline V gene data show CDR1 as SGHNT and CDR2 as YENEEA. V was shortened by 7 bases and J by 3 bases, with 25 bases between the two germline ends. This CDR3 spans 19 amino acids. The CDR3 here is CASTRNGVLLEYYNSPLHF. The DNA for the CDR3 is TGTGCCAGCACCCGAAACGGGGTTCTGTTGGAATACTATAATTCACCCCTCCACTTT.

The CDR3 is CATSSSTGGFYNEQFF. The CDR3 coding sequence is TGTGCCACCAGCTCCTCGACAGGGGGCTTCTACAATGAGCAGTTCTTC. The rearrangement joins TRBV24-1 to TRBJ2-1; 10 nucleotides align to TRBD1. Germline V gene lookup returns CDR1 KGHDR and CDR2 SFDVKD. J gave up 3 bases and V 7 bases, and 8 bases lay outside the gene matches. The CDR3 contains 16 residues.

Written as DNA, the CDR3 is TGTGCCAGCAGTGCGGGATCCCAAGAGACCCAGTACTTC. It encodes CASSAGSQETQYF. The chain couples TRBV28 to TRBJ2-5, with D perhaps matching TRBD2 (6 bases). The CDR3 runs to 13 residues. V lost 5 bases to trimming and J lost 1 base, with 8 bases between them. The V gene's germline CDR1 is MDHEN and CDR2 SYDVKM.

The V call is TRBV2, the J call TRBJ2-7; 7 bases are a match to TRBD1. Germline-derived CDR1 and CDR2 are SNHLY and FYNNEI. The CDR3 has 13 residues. Trimming cost V 0 bases and J 8 bases; bases outside gene matches: 4. The CDR3 loop is CASSEAGTAQQYF. CDR3 in DNA: TGTGCCAGCAGTGAAGCAGGGACAGCCCAGCAGTACTTC.

This clone ranks as medium-sized. V and J are TRBV5-1 and TRBJ1-1, with 7 bases matching TRBD1. The CDR3 extends over 13 amino acids. Looked up from germline, CDR1 is SGHRS and CDR2 is YFSETQ. J was trimmed by 4 bases and V by 4 bases; bases with no gene match: 4. CDR3 DNA sequence: TGCGCCAGCAGCCACCCAGGGGGCACTGAAGCTTTCTTT. It specifies CASSHPGGTEAFF.

The chain combines TRBV5-1 with TRBJ1-5; D remains unclear. Deletions cut 7 bases from V and 0 bases from J, with 14 bases between. The germline V gene has CDR1 SGHRS and CDR2 YFSETQ. This CDR3 comprises 15 residues. The CDR3 DNA reads as TGCGCCAGCCGGGAGGGAGGCTATAGCAATCAGCCCCAGCATTTT. This translates into CASREGGYSNQPQHF. The variable domain in full, completed from reference TRBV5-1 and TRBJ1-5, reads KAGVTQTPRYLIKTRGQQVTLSCSPISGHRSVSWYQQTPGQGLQFLFEYFSETQRNKGNFPGRFSGRQFSNSRSEMNVSTLELGDSALYLCASREGGYSNQPQHFGDGTRLSIL.

The rearrangement joins TRBV10-3 to TRBJ2-5, with 10 bases matching TRBD2. Germline V gives CDR1 ENHRY, CDR2 SYGVKD. CDR3 length equals 15 residues. Trimming at V came to 2 bases and at J to 7 bases, leaving 7 bases not matched to a gene. CDR3 sequence (DNA): TGTGCCATCAGTGAGAGCGGGAGGGCCGTGGGGACCCAGTACTTC. It yields the protein CAISESGRAVGTQYF.

The DNA for the CDR3 is TGTGCCAGCAGTGAATATAAAGGACAGAGGGACGAGCAGTACTTC. Residues: CASSEYKGQRDEQYF. V and J are TRBV25-1 and TRBJ2-7; tentatively, D is TRBD1 (6 bases). Germline V gene lookup returns CDR1 MGHDK and CDR2 SYGVNS. Trimming took 0 bases from V and 5 from J, leaving 14 bases between them. The CDR3 has 15 amino acids.

This sequence joins TRBV2 and TRBJ2-1; the D gene is possibly TRBD2 (5 bases). From germline, CDR1 is SNHLY and CDR2 FYNNEI. This CDR3 is built from 14 residues. Trimming stripped 6 bases from V and 4 bases from J, with 13 bases between. The CDR3 reads CASSGLISYNEQFF. The CDR3 DNA reads TGTGCCAGCAGCGGACTTATTTCTTACAATGAGCAGTTCTTC.